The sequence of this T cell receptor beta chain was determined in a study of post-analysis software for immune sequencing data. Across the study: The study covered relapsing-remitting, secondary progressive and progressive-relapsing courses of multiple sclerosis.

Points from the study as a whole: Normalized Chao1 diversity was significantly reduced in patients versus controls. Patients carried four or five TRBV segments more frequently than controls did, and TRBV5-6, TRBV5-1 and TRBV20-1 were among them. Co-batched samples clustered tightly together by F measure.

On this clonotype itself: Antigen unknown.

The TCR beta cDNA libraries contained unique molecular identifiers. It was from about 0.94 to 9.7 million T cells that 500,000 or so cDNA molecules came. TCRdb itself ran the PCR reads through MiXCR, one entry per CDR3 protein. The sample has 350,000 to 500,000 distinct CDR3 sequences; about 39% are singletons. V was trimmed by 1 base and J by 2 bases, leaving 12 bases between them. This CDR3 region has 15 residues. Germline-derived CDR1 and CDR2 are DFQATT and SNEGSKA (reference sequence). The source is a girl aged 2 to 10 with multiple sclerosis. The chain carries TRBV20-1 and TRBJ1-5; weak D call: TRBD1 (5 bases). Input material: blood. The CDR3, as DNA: TGCAGTGCTAGAGGGGGCACCGTGGGCAATCAGCCCCAGCATTTT. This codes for CSARGGTVGNQPQHF.